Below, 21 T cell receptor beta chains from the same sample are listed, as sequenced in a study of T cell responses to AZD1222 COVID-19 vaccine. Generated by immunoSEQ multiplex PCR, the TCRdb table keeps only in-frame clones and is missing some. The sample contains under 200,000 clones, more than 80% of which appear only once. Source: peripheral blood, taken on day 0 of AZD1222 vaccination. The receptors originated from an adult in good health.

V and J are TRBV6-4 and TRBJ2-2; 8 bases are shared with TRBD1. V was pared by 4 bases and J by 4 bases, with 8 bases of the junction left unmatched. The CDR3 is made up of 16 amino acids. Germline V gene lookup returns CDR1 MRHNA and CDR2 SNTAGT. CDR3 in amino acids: CASSATTGARTGELFF. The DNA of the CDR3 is TGTGCCAGCAGTGCCACGACAGGGGCTCGCACCGGGGAGCTGTTTTTT.

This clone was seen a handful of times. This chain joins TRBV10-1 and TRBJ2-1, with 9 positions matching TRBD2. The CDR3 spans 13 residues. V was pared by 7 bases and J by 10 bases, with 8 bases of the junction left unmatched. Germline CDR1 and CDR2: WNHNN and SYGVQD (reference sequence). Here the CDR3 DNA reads TGCGCCAGCAAGCCTAGCGGGGACCCAGAGCAGTTCTTC. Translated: CASKPSGDPEQFF.

The CDR3 reads CSASRGRIYNEQFF. The CDR3 DNA is TGCAGTGCTAGTAGAGGGCGAATCTACAATGAGCAGTTCTTC. This sequence joins TRBV20-1 and TRBJ2-1; a possible D gene is TRBD2 (5 bases). The V gene lost 3 bases and the J gene lost 3 bases, with 12 bases spanning the gap. This CDR3 region has 14 residues. CDR1 DFQATT and CDR2 SNEGSKA come from the germline V gene (reference sequence).

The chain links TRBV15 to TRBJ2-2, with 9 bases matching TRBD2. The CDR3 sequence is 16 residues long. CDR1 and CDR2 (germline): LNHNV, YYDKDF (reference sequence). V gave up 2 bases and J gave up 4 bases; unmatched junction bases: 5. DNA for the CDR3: TGTGCCACCAGCAGAAATTTAGCGGGAGTCACCGGGGAGCTGTTTTTT. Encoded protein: CATSRNLAGVTGELFF.

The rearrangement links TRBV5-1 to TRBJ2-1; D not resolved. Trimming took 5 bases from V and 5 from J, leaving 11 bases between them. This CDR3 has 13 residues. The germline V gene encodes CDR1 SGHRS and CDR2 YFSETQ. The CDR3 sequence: CASRVGRDNEQFF. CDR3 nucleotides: TGCGCCAGCAGGGTCGGACGGGACAATGAGCAGTTCTTC.

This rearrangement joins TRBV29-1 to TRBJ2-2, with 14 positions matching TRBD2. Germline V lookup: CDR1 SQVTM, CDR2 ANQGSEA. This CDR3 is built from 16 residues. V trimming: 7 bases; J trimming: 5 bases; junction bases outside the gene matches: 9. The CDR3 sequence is CSGTNGLAGGTGELFF. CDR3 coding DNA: TGCAGCGGTACAAATGGACTAGCGGGAGGAACCGGGGAGCTGTTTTTT.

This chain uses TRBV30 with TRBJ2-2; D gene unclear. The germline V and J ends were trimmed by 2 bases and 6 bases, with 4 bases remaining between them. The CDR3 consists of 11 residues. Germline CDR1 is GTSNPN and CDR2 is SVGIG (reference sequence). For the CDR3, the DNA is TGTGCCTGGAGTACCCCCGGGGAGCTGTTTTTT. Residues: CAWSTPGELFF. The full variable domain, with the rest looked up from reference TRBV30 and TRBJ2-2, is SQTIHQWPATLVQPVGSPLSLECTVEGTSNPNLYWYRQAAGRGLQLLFYSVGIGQISSEVPQNLSASRPQDRQFILSSKKLLLSDSGFYLCAWSTPGELFFGEGSRLTVL.

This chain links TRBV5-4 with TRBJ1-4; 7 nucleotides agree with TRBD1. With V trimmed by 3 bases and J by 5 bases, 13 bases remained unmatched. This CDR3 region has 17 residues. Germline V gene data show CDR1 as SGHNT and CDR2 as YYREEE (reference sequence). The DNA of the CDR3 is TGTGCCAGCAGCTGGAGGGGGCACAGGGGCGGCAATGAAAAACTGTTTTTT. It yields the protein CASSWRGHRGGNEKLFF. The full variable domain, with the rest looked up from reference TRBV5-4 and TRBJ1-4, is ETGVTQSPTHLIKTRGQQVTLRCSSQSGHNTVSWYQQALGQGPQFIFQYYREEENGRGNFPPRFSGLQFPNYSSELNVNALELDDSALYLCASSWRGHRGGNEKLFFGSGTQLSVL.

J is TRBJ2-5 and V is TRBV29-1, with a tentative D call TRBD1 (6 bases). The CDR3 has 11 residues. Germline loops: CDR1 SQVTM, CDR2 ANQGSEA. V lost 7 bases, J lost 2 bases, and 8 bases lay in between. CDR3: CSGGQQETQYF. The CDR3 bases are TGCAGCGGCGGACAGCAAGAGACCCAGTACTTC.

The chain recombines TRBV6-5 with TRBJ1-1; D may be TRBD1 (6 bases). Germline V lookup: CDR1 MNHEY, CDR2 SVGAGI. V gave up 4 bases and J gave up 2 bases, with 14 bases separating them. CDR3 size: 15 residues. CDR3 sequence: CASSFRTTGNTEAFF. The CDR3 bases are TGTGCCAGCAGTTTTCGGACGACAGGTAACACTGAAGCTTTCTTT.

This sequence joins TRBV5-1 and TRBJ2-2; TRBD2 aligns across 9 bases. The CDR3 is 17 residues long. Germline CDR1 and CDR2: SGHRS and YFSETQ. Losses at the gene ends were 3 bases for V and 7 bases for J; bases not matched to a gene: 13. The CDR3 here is CASSWGGRAVKGGELFF. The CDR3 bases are TGCGCCAGCAGCTGGGGCGGGAGGGCCGTGAAGGGCGGGGAGCTGTTTTTT.

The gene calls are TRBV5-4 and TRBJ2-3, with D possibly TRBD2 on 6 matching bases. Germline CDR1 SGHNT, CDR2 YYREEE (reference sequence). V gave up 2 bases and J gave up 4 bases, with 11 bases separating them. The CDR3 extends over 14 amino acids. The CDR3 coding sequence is TGTGCCAGCAGCTTTGCCGGGAGTGCAGATACGCAGTATTTT. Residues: CASSFAGSADTQYF.

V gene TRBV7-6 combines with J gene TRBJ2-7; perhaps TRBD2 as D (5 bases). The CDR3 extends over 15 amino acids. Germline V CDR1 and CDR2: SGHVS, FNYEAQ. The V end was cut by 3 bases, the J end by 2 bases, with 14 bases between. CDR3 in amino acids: CASSFSTSGTYEQYF. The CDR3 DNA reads TGTGCCAGCAGCTTTTCTACATCGGGGACCTACGAGCAGTACTTC.

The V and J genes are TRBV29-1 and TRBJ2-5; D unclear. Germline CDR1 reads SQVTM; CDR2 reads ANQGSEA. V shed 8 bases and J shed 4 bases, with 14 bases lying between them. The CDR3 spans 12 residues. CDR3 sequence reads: CSSEAWGETQYF. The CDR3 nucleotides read TGCAGCTCCGAGGCTTGGGGAGAGACCCAGTACTTC.

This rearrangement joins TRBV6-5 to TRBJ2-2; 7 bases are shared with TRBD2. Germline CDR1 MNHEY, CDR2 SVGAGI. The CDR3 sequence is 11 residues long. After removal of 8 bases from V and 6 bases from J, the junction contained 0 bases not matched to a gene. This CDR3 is CASRGAGELFF. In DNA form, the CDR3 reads TGTGCCAGCCGGGGGGCCGGGGAGCTGTTTTTT.

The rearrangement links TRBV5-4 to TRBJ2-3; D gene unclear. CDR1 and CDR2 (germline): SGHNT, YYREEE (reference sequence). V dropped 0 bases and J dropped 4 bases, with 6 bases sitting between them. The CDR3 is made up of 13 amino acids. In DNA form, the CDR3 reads TGTGCCAGCAGCTTGGGACCGCCAGATACGCAGTATTTT. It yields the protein CASSLGPPDTQYF. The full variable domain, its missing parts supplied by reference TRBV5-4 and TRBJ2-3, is ETGVTQSPTHLIKTRGQQVTLRCSSQSGHNTVSWYQQALGQGPQFIFQYYREEENGRGNFPPRFSGLQFPNYSSELNVNALELDDSALYLCASSLGPPDTQYFGPGTRLTVL.

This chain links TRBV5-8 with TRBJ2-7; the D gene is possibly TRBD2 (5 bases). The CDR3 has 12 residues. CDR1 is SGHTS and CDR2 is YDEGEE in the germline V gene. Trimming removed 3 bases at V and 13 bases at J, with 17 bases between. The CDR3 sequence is CASSSLPGWSYF. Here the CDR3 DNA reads TGTGCCAGCAGCTCCCTGCCGGGATGGTCATACTTC. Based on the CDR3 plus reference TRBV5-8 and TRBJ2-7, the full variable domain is EAGVTQSPTHLIKTRGQQATLRCSPISGHTSVYWYQQALGLGLQFLLWYDEGEERNRGNFPPRFSGRQFPNYSSELNVNALELEDSALYLCASSSLPGWSYFGPGTRLTVT.

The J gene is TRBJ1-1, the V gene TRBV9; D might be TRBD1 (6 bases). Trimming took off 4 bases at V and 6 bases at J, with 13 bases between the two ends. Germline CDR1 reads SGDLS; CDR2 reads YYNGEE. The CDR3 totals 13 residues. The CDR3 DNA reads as TGTGCCAGCAGCCAGGAGGGGGGCCCTGAAGCTTTCTTT. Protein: CASSQEGGPEAFF.

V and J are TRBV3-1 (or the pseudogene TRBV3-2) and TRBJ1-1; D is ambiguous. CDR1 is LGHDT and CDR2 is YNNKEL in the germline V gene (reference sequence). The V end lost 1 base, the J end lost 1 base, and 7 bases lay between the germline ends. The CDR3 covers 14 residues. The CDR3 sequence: CASSQADRNTEAFF. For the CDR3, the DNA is TGTGCCAGCAGCCAAGCCGATAGGAACACTGAAGCTTTCTTT.

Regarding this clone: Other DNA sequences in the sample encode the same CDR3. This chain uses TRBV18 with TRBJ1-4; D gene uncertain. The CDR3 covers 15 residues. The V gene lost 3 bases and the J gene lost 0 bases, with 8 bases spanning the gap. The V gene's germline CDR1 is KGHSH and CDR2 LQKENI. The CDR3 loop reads CASSPREATNEKLFF. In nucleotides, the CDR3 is TGTGCCAGCTCACCGAGGGAAGCAACTAATGAAAAACTGTTTTTT.

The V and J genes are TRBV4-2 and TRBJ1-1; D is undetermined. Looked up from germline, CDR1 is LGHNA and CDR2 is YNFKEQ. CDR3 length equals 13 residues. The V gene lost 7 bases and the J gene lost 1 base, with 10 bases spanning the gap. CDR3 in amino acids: CASNGPWNTEAFF. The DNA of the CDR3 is TGTGCCAGCAATGGGCCATGGAACACTGAAGCTTTCTTT.